These 6 T cell receptor beta chains came from one sample sequenced in a study of response to subunit inactivated influenza vaccine (dated by TCRdb to about 2018). The method behind the library was RT-PCR. The listed sequencing device is Illumina HiSeq 2500. TCRdb trimmed the raw reads at Q25, called clones with MiXCR and kept productive beta chains. Every CDR3 protein is listed once, alongside the most common genes and DNA of its rows. The sample records 800,000 or so distinct CDR3 sequences, roughly 20% of which are singletons. Roughly 10% of the sample is taken by the ten largest. The sample here was PBMCs from blood, taken 5 days after vaccination. These receptors were collected from a man in his fifties or sixties who received an inactivated influenza vaccine. Donor details come from another sample of the same person, matched by shared clones.

V is TRBV7-9 and J is TRBJ1-2, with 10 bases matching TRBD1. The CDR3 totals 14 residues. Per germline, CDR1 SEHNR and CDR2 FQNEAQ (reference sequence). With 8 bases clipped from V and 0 bases from J, the junction kept 3 bases outside the gene matches. This CDR3 reads CASAGTGANYGYTF. CDR3 coding DNA: TGTGCCAGCGCGGGGACAGGGGCTAACTATGGCTACACCTTC.

This clonotype was seen more than once but under ten times. The junction does not match germline at one end; this may be a read error. The chain combines TRBV5-1 with TRBJ1-1; no definite D call. CDR1 is SGHRS and CDR2 is YFSETQ in the germline V gene. The CDR3 runs to 13 residues. CDR3 in DNA: TGCGCCAGCAGATTGGAGGACGGAGTTGAAGCTTTCTTT. It codes for CASRLEDGVEAFF.

This clonotype has a count of ten or more. V is TRBV6-2 or TRBV6-3 and J is TRBJ2-1, with 10 bases lining up with TRBD2. CDR1 and CDR2 from the germline V gene are MNHEY and SVGEGT. CDR3 length: 17 amino acids. J lost 5 bases, V lost 2 bases, and 9 bases had no gene match. The CDR3 coding sequence is TGTGCCAGCAGTTACCAGGGTAGCGGGAGGTCCAACAATGAGCAGTTCTTC. Residues: CASSYQGSGRSNNEQFF.

This clonotype appeared many times. This rearrangement joins TRBV5-1 to TRBJ1-2; D perhaps matches TRBD1 (5 bases). The CDR3 runs 13 residues. CDR1 and CDR2 (germline): SGHRS, YFSETQ. Trimming stripped 4 bases from V and 3 bases from J, with 10 bases between. CDR3 protein: CASSIRGHYGYTF. CDR3 sequence (DNA): TGCGCCAGCAGCATACGGGGACACTATGGCTACACCTTC.

The rearrangement links TRBV11-1 to TRBJ2-1; 10 bases line up with TRBD1. The CDR3 extends over 17 amino acids. Germline V gives CDR1 SGHAT, CDR2 FQDESV (reference sequence). Unmatched junction bases numbered 8, after V lost 4 bases and J lost 2 bases. The CDR3 sequence is CASSWGLGTGAYNEQFF. Here the CDR3 DNA reads TGTGCCAGCAGCTGGGGCCTCGGGACAGGGGCCTACAATGAGCAGTTCTTC.

This clonotype was seen a few times. The chain links TRBV5-1 to TRBJ2-5; D might be TRBD1 (6 bases). This CDR3 contains 15 residues. Looked up from germline, CDR1 is SGHRS and CDR2 is YFSETQ. With 1 base removed from V and 2 bases from J, the gap between germline ends came to 12 bases. The CDR3 bases are TGCGCCAGCAGCTTGTCAGGGGATTTACAAGAGACCCAGTACTTC. Translated, it gives CASSLSGDLQETQYF.